This TCR beta chain originates from a study of T cells in Graves' hyperthyroidism and ophthalmopathy. The investigators amplified TCR beta CDR3 regions from RNA transcripts. Initially, a first-round RT-PCR of the TCR CDR3 employed the HTBI primer set. In TCRdb, the multiplex PCR reads were re-called with MiXCR into one record per CDR3 protein. The sample has about half a million distinct CDR3 sequences; about a fifth are singletons. Study results and limitations: Most thyroid-expanded clonotypes above 0.001 were also found in blood. Ophthalmopathy and stable hyperthyroidism were separated by a 13 V-J model.

The CDR3 length is 15 residues. Germline V gene lookup returns CDR1 WSHSY and CDR2 SAAADI. V was pared by 4 bases and J by 4 bases, with 8 bases of the junction left unmatched. This clonotype has a count of ten or more. Its specificity is not known. Sequencing input: blood. This sequence originates from a man between 18 and 29 years old with Graves' hyperthyroidism. V usage is TRBV10-2 and J usage is TRBJ2-5; 8 nucleotides match TRBD1. The CDR3 nucleotides are TGCGCCAGCAGTGCAGACAGGGGAGATCGAGAGACCCAGTACTTC. Translated, it gives CASSADRGDRETQYF.